This record concerns one TCR beta chain sequence. The data were produced by immunoSEQ multiplex PCR, yet TCRdb's version contains in-frame clones alone and is incomplete. The sample lists roughly 26,000 clones; 70% to 90% were seen once. Germline V CDR1 and CDR2: SGDLS, YYNGEE. Unmatched junction bases numbered 2, after V lost 2 bases and J lost 4 bases. The CDR3 covers 14 residues. This sample was included in a study of OX40 agonist ivuxolimab in advanced cancers. Study overall: With a range of roughly 20 to 85, age averaged approximately 55 years, and 65% to 90% were male. Treatment received earlier with anti-PD-1, anti-PD-L1 or anti-CTLA-4 agents was allowed, and under 50% had some.

The sample was CD4+ or CD8+ T cells sorted from blood, taken in a trial of the OX40 agonist ivuxolimab. The V gene is TRBV9, the J gene TRBJ1-3; TRBD1 matches at 8 bases. The TCR was taken from an adult with an advanced solid tumor such as melanoma, head and neck, liver or kidney cancer. CDR3 coding DNA: TGTGCCAGCAGCGTTAGACAGGGGGGAAACACCATATATTTT. Protein: CASSVRQGGNTIYF.